Listed below are T cell receptor beta chains from one sample, sequenced in a study of blood T cell repertoires in COVID-19. The protocol was immunoSEQ multiplex PCR, while the TCRdb copy is restricted to in-frame clones and leaves out a portion. The sample yields about 400,000 clones, approximately 90% seen once. Sample: peripheral blood. Every receptor here comes from a woman under 40 with acute or convalescent COVID-19. The CDR3 runs from the conserved cysteine through the conserved F or W. Each record gives: CDR3 length, clone size, V gene, J gene, D gene, CDR3 DNA, CDR3 protein. D genes are given only for firm matches. Clone size is not always given. Where it is, it says once, few, many or a class for expanded clones.

17	-	TRBV18	TRBJ2-7	-	TGTGCCAGCTCACCAGGGGGAGCCCATACTAGCCCCTACGAGCAGTACTTC	CASSPGGAHTSPYEQYF
15	few	TRBV5-1	TRBJ2-3	TRBD1	TGCGCCAGCAGCTTGGTCCAGGGGGCCACAGATACGCAGTATTTT	CASSLVQGATDTQYF
15	-	TRBV15	TRBJ1-2	TRBD1	TGTGCCACCAGCAGAGATGGAGGGGGCTTGGATGGCTACACCTTC	CATSRDGGGLDGYTF
14	once	TRBV12-5	TRBJ1-2	-	TGTGCTAGTGGTTTCCTAGGGGTGACGGATGGCTACACCTTC	CASGFLGVTDGYTF
18	-	TRBV5-5	TRBJ2-3	-	TGTGCCAGCAGCCACACTATTAGCGAGACGGGGATTATTGATACGCAGTATTTT	CASSHTISETGIIDTQYF
14	-	TRBV9	TRBJ2-2	-	TGTGCCAGCAGCGTAGCCACAGGGTCCGGGGAGCTGTTTTTT	CASSVATGSGELFF
16	-	TRBV24-1	TRBJ2-2	TRBD1	TGTGCCACCAGTGACATCAACAGGGGACGCACCGGGGAGCTGTTTTTT	CATSDINRGRTGELFF
15	-	TRBV6-4	TRBJ2-2	TRBD1	TGTGCCAGCAGTGTCGGGACAGGGGGGACCGGGGAGCTGTTTTTT	CASSVGTGGTGELFF
13	-	TRBV27	TRBJ1-2	-	TGTGCCAGCAGTTTTACCGGGTTAGGTGGCTACACCTTC	CASSFTGLGGYTF
13	-	TRBV6-5	TRBJ2-7	TRBD1	TGTGCCAGCAGTAGGGACAGGAACTACGAGCAGTACTTC	CASSRDRNYEQYF
16	-	TRBV7-9	TRBJ2-2	TRBD2	TGTGCCAGCACTCCGGGACTAGCGGGGAGCACCGGGGAGCTGTTTTTT	CASTPGLAGSTGELFF
16	-	TRBV5-5	TRBJ1-6	-	TGTGCCAGCAGCTTGTCCGGGGTAGCGGGGGGTTCACCCCTCCACTTT	CASSLSGVAGGSPLHF
14	-	TRBV6-5	TRBJ2-1	-	TGTGCCAGCAGTCTCGGGGGTACCTACAATGAGCAGTTCTTC	CASSLGGTYNEQFF
14	once	TRBV10-2	TRBJ2-1	-	TGCGCCAGCAGTGAGTCGCACACCTACAATGAGCAGTTCTTC	CASSESHTYNEQFF
15	-	TRBV5-1	TRBJ1-1	-	TGCGCCAGCAGCTTGAGCGGGAACGGAAACACTGAAGCTTTCTTT	CASSLSGNGNTEAFF
11	-	TRBV24-1	TRBJ1-1	-	TGTGCCACCAGGTCGGGGGCTGAAGCTTTCTTT	CATRSGAEAFF
15	-	TRBV7-9	TRBJ1-1	-	TGTGCCAGCAGCTTAGGCCAGGGGTCGAACACTGAAGCTTTCTTT	CASSLGQGSNTEAFF
15	-	TRBV7-9	TRBJ2-2	-	TGTGCCAGCAGCTTAGTCGGGGTCCTCACCGGGGAGCTGTTTTTT	CASSLVGVLTGELFF
15	-	TRBV27	TRBJ1-5	-	TGTGCCAGCAGTCGGGAGGGGGGGGCAAAGCAGCCCCAGCATTTT	CASSREGGAKQPQHF
16	-	TRBV5-4	TRBJ2-2	-	TGTGCCAGCAGCTCGGGGTCGGAGCGGAACACCGGGGAGCTGTTTTTT	CASSSGSERNTGELFF
15	-	TRBV2	TRBJ2-5	-	TGTGCCAGCAGTGAATATGGGGGGGCCTCGAAGACCCAGTACTTC	CASSEYGGASKTQYF
13	few	TRBV4-1	TRBJ1-1	-	TGCGCCAGCAGCCAGGGACTTGGGGCTGAAGCTTTCTTT	CASSQGLGAEAFF
13	-	TRBV6-5	TRBJ2-5	TRBD1	TGTGCCAGCAGTACAGGGGTCTTTGAGACCCAGTACTTC	CASSTGVFETQYF
17	-	TRBV4-1	TRBJ2-7	-	TGCGCCAGCAGCCAAGAAGGTAGTGCAGGGGTACTCGGCGAGCAGTACTTC	CASSQEGSAGVLGEQYF
14	-	TRBV6-5	TRBJ1-3	-	TGTGCCAGCAGTTCGCAGCGCCCTGGAAACACCATATATTTT	CASSSQRPGNTIYF
14	-	TRBV7-8	TRBJ2-5	-	TGTGCCAGCAGCCGTACCGGGGGTAAAGAGACCCAGTACTTC	CASSRTGGKETQYF
13	-	TRBV15	TRBJ1-2	-	TGTGCCACCAGCAGAGTAGCCCTGGAGGGCTACACCTTC	CATSRVALEGYTF
15	-	TRBV6-5	TRBJ1-1	-	TGTGCCAGCAGTTACTCGGGGGGGGCGAACACTGAAGCTTTCTTT	CASSYSGGANTEAFF
13	-	TRBV29-1	TRBJ2-7	TRBD1	TGCAGCTTTTTGGACAGGTCATCCTACGAGCAGTACTTC	CSFLDRSSYEQYF
16	-	TRBV5-1	TRBJ2-3	TRBD1	TGCGCCAGCAGCGGGCCCCCGGGACAGAACACAGATACGCAGTATTTT	CASSGPPGQNTDTQYF
13	once	TRBV11-3	TRBJ2-2	-	TGTGCCAGCAGTTCACAATTCGCCGGGGAGCTGTTTTTT	CASSSQFAGELFF
16	-	TRBV5-6	TRBJ2-2	-	TGTGCCAGCAGCTTTCCCCCGACTGGGAACACCGGGGAGCTGTTTTTT	CASSFPPTGNTGELFF
15	-	TRBV9	TRBJ2-1	TRBD1	TGTGCCAGCAGCACTACCAGACAGGGGCGAAATGAGCAGTTCTTC	CASSTTRQGRNEQFF
14	-	TRBV25-1	TRBJ1-4	-	TGTGCCAGCAGTGGGTCGGGGGGCCGTGAAAAACTGTTTTTT	CASSGSGGREKLFF
14	-	TRBV7-8	TRBJ1-2	-	TGTGCCAGCAGCTTAACTTCCTCTAACTATGGCTACACCTTC	CASSLTSSNYGYTF
15	-	TRBV3-1/TRBV3-2	TRBJ2-5	-	TGTGCCAGCAGCAACGAACCTACCCCGTCCGAGACCCAGTACTTC	CASSNEPTPSETQYF
20	-	TRBV4-1	TRBJ2-7	TRBD1	TGCGCCAGCAGCCAAGGTAGAGGTCAGGGGGCCCTCTTTTCCCCCTACGAGCAGTACTTC	CASSQGRGQGALFSPYEQYF
15	once	TRBV28	TRBJ2-1	TRBD2	TGTGCCAGCAGTCTAGCGGGGGGGCCTCACTCCGAGCAGTTCTTC	CASSLAGGPHSEQFF
16	-	TRBV28	TRBJ1-4	TRBD1	TGTGCCAGCAGTTTACTTCCCGACAGGGGAGGTGAAAAACTGTTTTTT	CASSLLPDRGGEKLFF
13	-	TRBV12-3/TRBV12-4	TRBJ2-3	-	TGTGCCAGCAGTTTGGGCAGCACAGATACGCAGTATTTT	CASSLGSTDTQYF
12	-	TRBV2	TRBJ2-7	-	TGTGCCAGCAGAAGTCAGGCCTACGAGCAGTACTTC	CASRSQAYEQYF
16	-	TRBV3-1/TRBV3-2	TRBJ2-3	-	TGTGCCAGCAGCCAAGTCTACCGGGGGAGCACAGATACGCAGTATTTT	CASSQVYRGSTDTQYF
13	-	TRBV2	TRBJ2-1	-	TGTGCCAGCCTAAGGTCCCCGGCGGATGAGCAGTTCTTC	CASLRSPADEQFF
15	once	TRBV7-3	TRBJ2-3	TRBD2	TGTGCCAGCAGCTACTTAGCGGGGGGGCAAGATACGCAGTATTTT	CASSYLAGGQDTQYF
13	-	TRBV2	TRBJ2-7	-	TGTGCCAGCAATGGGCGAGACTCCTACGAGCAGTACTTC	CASNGRDSYEQYF
14	-	TRBV7-7	TRBJ2-3	-	TGTGCCAGCAGCCCGGGACTGGGGAGAGATACGCAGTATTTT	CASSPGLGRDTQYF
15	-	TRBV7-8	TRBJ2-5	-	TGTGCCAGCAGTTTGAACTGGGGCGATCAAGAGACCCAGTACTTC	CASSLNWGDQETQYF
13	few	TRBV2	TRBJ2-7	-	TGTGCCAGCAGTGAAGGGGCAGCCTACGAGCAGTACTTC	CASSEGAAYEQYF